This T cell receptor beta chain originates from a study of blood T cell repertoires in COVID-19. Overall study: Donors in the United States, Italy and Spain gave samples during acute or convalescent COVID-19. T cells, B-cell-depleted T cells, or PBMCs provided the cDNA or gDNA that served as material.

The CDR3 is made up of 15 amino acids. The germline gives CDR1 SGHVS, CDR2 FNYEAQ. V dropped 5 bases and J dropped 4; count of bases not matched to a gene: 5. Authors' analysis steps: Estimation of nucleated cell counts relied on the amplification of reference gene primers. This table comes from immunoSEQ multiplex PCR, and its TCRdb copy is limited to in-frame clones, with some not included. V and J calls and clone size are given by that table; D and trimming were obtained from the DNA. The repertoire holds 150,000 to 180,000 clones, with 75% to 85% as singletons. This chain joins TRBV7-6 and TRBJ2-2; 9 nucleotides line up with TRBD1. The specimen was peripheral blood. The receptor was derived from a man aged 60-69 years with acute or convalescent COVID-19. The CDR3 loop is CASSRRQGGTGELFF. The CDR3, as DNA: TGTGCCAGCAGCCGGAGACAGGGGGGCACCGGGGAGCTGTTTTTT.